This paragraph reports one T cell receptor beta chain. The entry originates in a study of blood T cell repertoires in COVID-19. Looking at the study overall: Collection of acute and convalescent COVID-19 samples took place in the United States, Italy and Spain. T cells, B-cell-depleted T cells, or PBMCs supplied cDNA or gDNA.

The CDR3 is 14 amino acids. Germline V gene lookup returns CDR1 MDHEN and CDR2 SYDVKM. Unmatched junction bases numbered 12, after V lost 6 bases and J lost 7 bases. As originally analysed: Reference gene primer amplification gave nucleated cell count estimates. TCRdb keeps only in-frame clones here, not all; method: immunoSEQ multiplex PCR. From that table come the V and J calls and clone size; the DNA was used to work out D and trimming. The sample contains tens of thousands of clones, around four fifths of which appear only once. The sequence derives from a woman at least 80 years old with active or convalescent COVID-19. Sample: peripheral blood. The rearrangement links TRBV28 to TRBJ2-7; 7 bases align to TRBD2. The DNA for the CDR3 is TGTGCCAGCAGCACCCCCGCGGGGGAGAGGGAGCAGTACTTC. It is translated as CASSTPAGEREQYF.